The following is a TCR beta chain sequence with its context. The entry originates in a study of blood T cells in healthy people across ages. Using a J-beta primer mix together with a sample-barcoded 5' primer, a second PCR was run for roughly 7 to 12 cycles. The yield of each sample was at least 2.5 million CDR3-containing paired-end reads. TCRdb analysed the 5' RACE reads with MiXCR anew, one entry per CDR3 protein. The sample contains about 1.4 million distinct CDR3 sequences, roughly 60% of which appear only once. Germline V gives CDR1 MGHRA, CDR2 YSYEKL. V lost 1 base and J lost 8; bases outside the gene matches: 12. This CDR3 is built from 17 residues.

This receptor was taken from a man younger than 35 in good health. The chain couples TRBV4-1 to TRBJ2-1; 9 bases agree with TRBD2. The sample consisted of blood. The DNA of the CDR3 is TGCGCCAGCAGCCAAGTTGGCGCGGGAGGGAGGTTAGATGAGCAGTTCTTC. It specifies CASSQVGAGGRLDEQFF.